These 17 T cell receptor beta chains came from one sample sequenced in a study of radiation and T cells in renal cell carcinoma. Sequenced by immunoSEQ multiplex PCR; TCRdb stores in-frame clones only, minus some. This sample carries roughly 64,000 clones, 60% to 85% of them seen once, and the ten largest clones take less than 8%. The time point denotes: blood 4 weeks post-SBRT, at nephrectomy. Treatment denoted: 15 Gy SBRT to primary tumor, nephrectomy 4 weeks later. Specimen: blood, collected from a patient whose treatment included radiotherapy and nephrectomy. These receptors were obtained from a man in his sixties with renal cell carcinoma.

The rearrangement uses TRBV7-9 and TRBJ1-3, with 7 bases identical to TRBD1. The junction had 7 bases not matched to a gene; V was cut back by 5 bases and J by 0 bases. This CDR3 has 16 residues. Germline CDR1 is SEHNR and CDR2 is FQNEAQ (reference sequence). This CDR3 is CASSTTWDSSGNTIYF. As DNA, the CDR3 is TGTGCCAGCAGCACTACGTGGGACAGCTCTGGAAACACCATATATTTT.

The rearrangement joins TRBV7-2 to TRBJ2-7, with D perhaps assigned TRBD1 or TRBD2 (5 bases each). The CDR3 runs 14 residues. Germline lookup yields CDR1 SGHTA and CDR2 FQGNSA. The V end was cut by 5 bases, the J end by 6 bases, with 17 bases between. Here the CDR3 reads CASSITGTVPEQYF. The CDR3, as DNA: TGTGCCAGCAGCATTACCGGGACGGTCCCCGAGCAGTACTTC.

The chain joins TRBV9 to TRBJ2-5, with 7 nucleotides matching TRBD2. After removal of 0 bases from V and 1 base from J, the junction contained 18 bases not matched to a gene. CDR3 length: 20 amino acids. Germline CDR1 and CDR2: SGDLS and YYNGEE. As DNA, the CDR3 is TGTGCCAGCAGCGTAGCTCCGGCCTTCTCCGGGACTAAGATCCAAGAGACCCAGTACTTC. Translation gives CASSVAPAFSGTKIQETQYF.

The DNA for the CDR3 is TGTGCCAGCAGCTTGGGGCAGGCAGATACGCAGTATTTT. Protein product: CASSLGQADTQYF. This chain joins TRBV5-6 and TRBJ2-3; D not resolved. V lost 0 bases, J lost 4 bases, and 6 bases lay in between. The CDR3 is 13 amino acids. Germline lookup yields CDR1 SGHDT and CDR2 YYEEEE. The full variable domain, completed using reference TRBV5-6 and TRBJ2-3, is DAGVTQSPTHLIKTRGQQVTLRCSPKSGHDTVSWYQQALGQGPQFIFQYYEEEERQRGNFPDRFSGHQFPNYSSELNVNALLLGDSALYLCASSLGQADTQYFGPGTRLTVL.

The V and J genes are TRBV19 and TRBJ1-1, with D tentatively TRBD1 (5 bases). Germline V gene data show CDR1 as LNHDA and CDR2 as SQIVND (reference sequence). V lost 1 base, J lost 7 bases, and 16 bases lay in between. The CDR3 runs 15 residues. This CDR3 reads CASSIGKQARNEAFF. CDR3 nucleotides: TGTGCCAGTAGTATAGGAAAACAGGCACGAAATGAAGCTTTCTTT.

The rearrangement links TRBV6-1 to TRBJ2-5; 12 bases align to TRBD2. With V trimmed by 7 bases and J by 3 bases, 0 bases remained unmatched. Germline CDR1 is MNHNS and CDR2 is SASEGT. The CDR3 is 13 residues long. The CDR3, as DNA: TGTGCCAGCACTAGCGGGGGGGAAGAGACCCAGTACTTC. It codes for CASTSGGEETQYF.

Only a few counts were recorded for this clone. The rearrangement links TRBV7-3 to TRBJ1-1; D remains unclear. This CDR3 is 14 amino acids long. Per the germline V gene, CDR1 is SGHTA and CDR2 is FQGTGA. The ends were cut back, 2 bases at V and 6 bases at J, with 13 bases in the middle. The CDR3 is CASSLGPSSAEAFF. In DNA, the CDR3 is TGTGCCAGCAGCTTAGGTCCCTCGAGCGCTGAAGCTTTCTTT.

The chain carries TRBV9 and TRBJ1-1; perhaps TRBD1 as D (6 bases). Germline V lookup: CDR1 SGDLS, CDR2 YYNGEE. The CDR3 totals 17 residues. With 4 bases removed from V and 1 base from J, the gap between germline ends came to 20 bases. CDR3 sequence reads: CASSLQPGHRGNTEAFF. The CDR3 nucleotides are TGTGCCAGCAGCCTACAACCGGGACATAGAGGGAACACTGAAGCTTTCTTT.

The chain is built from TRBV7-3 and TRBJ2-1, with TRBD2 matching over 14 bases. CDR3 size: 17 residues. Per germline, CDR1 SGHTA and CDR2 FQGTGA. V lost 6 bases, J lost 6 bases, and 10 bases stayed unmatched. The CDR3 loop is CASRPTPGLAGGNEQFF. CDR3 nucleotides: TGTGCCAGCAGGCCTACGCCCGGACTAGCGGGAGGCAATGAGCAGTTCTTC. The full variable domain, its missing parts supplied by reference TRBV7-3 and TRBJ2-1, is GAGVSQTPSNKVTEKGKYVELRCDPISGHTALYWYRQSLGQGPEFLIYFQGTGAADDSGLPNDRFFAVRPEGSVSTLKIQRTERGDSAVYLCASRPTPGLAGGNEQFFGPGTRLTVL.

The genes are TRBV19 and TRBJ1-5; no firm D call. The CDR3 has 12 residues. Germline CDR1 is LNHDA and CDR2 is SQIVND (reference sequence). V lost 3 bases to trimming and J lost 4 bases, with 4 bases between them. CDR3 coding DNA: TGTGCCAGTAGTATTATGAATCAGCCCCAGCATTTT. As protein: CASSIMNQPQHF.

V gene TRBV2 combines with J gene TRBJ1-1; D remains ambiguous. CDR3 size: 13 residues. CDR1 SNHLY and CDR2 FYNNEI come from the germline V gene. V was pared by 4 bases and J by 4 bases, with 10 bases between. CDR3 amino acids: CASSVWEATEAFF. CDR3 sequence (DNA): TGTGCCAGCAGTGTGTGGGAGGCCACTGAAGCTTTCTTT.

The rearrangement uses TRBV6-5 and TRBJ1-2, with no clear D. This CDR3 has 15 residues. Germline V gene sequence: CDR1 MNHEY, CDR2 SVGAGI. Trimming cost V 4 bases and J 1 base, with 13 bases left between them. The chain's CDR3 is CASSFQPQNNYGYTF. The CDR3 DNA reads TGTGCCAGCAGTTTCCAACCTCAGAATAACTATGGCTACACCTTC.

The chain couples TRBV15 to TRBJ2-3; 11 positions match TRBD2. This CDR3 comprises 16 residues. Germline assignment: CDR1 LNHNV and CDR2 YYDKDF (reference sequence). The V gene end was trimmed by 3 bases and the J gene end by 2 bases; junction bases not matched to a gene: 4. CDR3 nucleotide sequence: TGTGCCACCAGCAGCCTAGCGGGGGGCCTCACAGATACGCAGTATTTT. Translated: CATSSLAGGLTDTQYF.

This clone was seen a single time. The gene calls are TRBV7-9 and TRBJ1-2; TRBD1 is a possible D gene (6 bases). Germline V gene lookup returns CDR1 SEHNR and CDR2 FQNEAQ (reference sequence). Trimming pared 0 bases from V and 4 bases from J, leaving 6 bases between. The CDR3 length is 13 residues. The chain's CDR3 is CASSLAGGYGYTF. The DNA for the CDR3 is TGTGCCAGCAGCTTAGCAGGGGGCTATGGCTACACCTTC.

This chain's CDR3 is CASSPGPAGNEQFF. In nucleotides, the CDR3 is TGCGCCAGCAGTCCGGGACCAGCGGGCAATGAGCAGTTCTTC. The rearrangement links TRBV10-1 to TRBJ2-1; D possibly corresponds to TRBD2 (6 bases). This CDR3 spans 14 amino acids. CDR1 and CDR2 from the germline V gene are WNHNN and SYGVQD (reference sequence). The ends were cut back, 5 bases at V and 6 bases at J, with 14 bases in the middle.

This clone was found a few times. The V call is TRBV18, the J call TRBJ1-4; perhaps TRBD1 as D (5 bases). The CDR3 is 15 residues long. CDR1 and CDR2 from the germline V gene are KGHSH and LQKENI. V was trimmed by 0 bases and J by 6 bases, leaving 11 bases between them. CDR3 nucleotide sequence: TGTGCCAGCTCACCACCGGCGGGGCTAGATGAAAAACTGTTTTTT. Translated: CASSPPAGLDEKLFF. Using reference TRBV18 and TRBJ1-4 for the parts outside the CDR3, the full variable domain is NAGVMQNPRHLVRRRGQEARLRCSPMKGHSHVYWYRQLPEEGLKFMVYLQKENIIDESGMPKERFSAEFPKEGPSILRIQQVVRGDSAAYFCASSPPAGLDEKLFFGSGTQLSVL.

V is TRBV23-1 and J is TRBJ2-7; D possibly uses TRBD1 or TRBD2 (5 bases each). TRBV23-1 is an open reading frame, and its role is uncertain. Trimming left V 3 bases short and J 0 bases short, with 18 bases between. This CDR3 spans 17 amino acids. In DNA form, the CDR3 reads TGCGCCAGCAGTCATACAGTCACGGGGCTCGACTCCTACGAGCAGTACTTC. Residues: CASSHTVTGLDSYEQYF.